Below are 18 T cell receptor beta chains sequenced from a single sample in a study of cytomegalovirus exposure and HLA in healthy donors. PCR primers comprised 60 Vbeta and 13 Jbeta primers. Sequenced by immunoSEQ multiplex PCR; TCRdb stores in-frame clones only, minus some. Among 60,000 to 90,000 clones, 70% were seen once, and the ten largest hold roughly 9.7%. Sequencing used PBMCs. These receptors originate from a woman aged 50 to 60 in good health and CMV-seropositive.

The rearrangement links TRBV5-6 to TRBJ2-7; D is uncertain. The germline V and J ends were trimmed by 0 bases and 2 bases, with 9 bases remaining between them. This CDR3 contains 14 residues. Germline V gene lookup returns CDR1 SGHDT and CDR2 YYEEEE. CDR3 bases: TGTGCCAGCAGCTTGGGACTCATGCCCTACGAGCAGTACTTC. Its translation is CASSLGLMPYEQYF.

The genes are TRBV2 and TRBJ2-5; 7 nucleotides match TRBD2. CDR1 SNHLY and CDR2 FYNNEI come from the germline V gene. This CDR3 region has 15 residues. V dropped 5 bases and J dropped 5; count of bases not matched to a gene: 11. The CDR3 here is CASSPGLVKGETQYF. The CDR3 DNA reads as TGTGCCAGCAGTCCCGGACTAGTGAAGGGGGAGACCCAGTACTTC.

CDR3 amino acids: CSASSAFF. CDR3 coding DNA: TGCAGTGCTAGTAGTGCTTTCTTT. This chain links TRBV20-1 with TRBJ1-1; D is ambiguous. Germline V gene sequence: CDR1 DFQATT, CDR2 SNEGSKA (reference sequence). Trimming removed 3 bases from V and 11 bases from J, with 4 bases in between. There are 8 residues in the CDR3.

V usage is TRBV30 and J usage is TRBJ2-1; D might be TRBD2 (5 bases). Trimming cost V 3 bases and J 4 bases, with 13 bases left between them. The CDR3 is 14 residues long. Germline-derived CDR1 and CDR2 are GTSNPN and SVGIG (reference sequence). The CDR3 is CAWSPYEGYNEQFF. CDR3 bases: TGTGCCTGGAGCCCCTACGAGGGTTACAATGAGCAGTTCTTC.

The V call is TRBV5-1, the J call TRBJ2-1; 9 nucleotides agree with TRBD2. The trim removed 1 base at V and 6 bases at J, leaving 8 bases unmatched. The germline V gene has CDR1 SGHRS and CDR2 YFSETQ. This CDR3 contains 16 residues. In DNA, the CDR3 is TGCGCCAGCAGCTTGACGACTAGCGGTACATTCAATGAGCAGTTCTTC. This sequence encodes CASSLTTSGTFNEQFF.

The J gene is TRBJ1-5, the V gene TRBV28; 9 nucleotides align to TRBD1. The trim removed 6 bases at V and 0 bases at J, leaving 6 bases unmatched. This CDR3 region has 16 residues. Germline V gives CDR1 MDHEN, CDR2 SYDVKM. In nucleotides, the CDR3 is TGTGCCAGCAGGTCGGACAGGGGCCATAGCAATCAGCCCCAGCATTTT. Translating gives CASRSDRGHSNQPQHF.

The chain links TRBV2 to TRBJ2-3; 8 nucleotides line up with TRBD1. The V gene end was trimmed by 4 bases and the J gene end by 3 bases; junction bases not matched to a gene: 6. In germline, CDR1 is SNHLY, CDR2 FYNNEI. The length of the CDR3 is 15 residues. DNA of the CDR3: TGTGCCAGCAGTGGGAGGGACAGGCATACAGATACGCAGTATTTT. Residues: CASSGRDRHTDTQYF.

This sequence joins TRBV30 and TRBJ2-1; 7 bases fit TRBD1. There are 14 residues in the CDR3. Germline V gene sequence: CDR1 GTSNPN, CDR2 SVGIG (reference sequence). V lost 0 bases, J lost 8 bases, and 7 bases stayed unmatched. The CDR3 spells CAWSVMTGKDEQFF. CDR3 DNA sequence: TGTGCCTGGAGTGTAATGACAGGGAAGGATGAGCAGTTCTTC.

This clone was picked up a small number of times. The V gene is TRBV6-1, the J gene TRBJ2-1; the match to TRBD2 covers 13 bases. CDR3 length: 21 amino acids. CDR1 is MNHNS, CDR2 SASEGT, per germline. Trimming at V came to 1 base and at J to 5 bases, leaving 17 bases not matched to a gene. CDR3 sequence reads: CASSEEGALGLAGEWDNEQFF. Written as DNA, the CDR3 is TGTGCCAGCAGTGAAGAAGGGGCTTTAGGACTAGCGGGAGAGTGGGACAATGAGCAGTTCTTC.

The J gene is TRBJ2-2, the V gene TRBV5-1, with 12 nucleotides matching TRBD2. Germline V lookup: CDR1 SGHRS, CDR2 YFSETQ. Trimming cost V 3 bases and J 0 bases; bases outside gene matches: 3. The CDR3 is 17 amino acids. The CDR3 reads CASSSRLAGANTGELFF. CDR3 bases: TGCGCCAGCAGCTCCCGACTAGCGGGAGCGAACACCGGGGAGCTGTTTTTT.

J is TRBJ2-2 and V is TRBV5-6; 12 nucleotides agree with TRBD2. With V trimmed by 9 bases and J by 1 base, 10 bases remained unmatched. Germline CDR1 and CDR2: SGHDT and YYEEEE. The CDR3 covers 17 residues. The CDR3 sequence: CATRTSGNLRNTGELFF. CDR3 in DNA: TGTGCCACCAGGACTAGCGGGAACCTAAGGAACACCGGGGAGCTGTTTTTT.

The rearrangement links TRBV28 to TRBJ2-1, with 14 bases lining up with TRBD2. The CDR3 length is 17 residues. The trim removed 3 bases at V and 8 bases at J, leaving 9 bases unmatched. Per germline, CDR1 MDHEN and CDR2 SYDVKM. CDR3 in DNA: TGTGCCAGCAGTTTGGGACTAGCGGGAGCCTACCTCGATGAGCAGTTCTTC. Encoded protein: CASSLGLAGAYLDEQFF. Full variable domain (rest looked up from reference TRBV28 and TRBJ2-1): DVKVTQSSRYLVKRTGEKVFLECVQDMDHENMFWYRQDPGLGLRLIYFSYDVKMKEKGDIPEGYSVSREKKERFSLILESASTNQTSMYLCASSLGLAGAYLDEQFFGPGTRLTVL.

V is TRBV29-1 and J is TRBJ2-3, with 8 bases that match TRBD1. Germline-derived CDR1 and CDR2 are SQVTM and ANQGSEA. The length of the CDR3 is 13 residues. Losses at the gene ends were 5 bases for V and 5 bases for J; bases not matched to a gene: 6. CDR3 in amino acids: CSVQGAVRDTQYF. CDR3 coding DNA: TGCAGCGTTCAGGGGGCCGTGAGAGATACGCAGTATTTT.

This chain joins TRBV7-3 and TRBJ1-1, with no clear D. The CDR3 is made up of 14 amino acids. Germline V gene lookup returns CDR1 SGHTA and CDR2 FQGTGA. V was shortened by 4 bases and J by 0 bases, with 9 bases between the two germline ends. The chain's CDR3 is CASSSGEVNTEAFF. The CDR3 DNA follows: TGTGCCAGCAGCTCCGGTGAGGTGAACACTGAAGCTTTCTTT.

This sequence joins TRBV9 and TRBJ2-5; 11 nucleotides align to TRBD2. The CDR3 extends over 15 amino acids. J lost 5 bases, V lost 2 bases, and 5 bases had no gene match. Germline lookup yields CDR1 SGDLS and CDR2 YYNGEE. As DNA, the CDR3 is TGTGCCAGCAGCGTTAGCGGGGGGGCCGGTGAGACCCAGTACTTC. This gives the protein CASSVSGGAGETQYF.

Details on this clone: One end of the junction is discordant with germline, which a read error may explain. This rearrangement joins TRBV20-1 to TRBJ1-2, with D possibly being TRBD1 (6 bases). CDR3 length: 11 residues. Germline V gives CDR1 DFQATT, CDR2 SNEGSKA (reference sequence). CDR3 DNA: TGCAGTGCTAATGGGCAGGGACAAGGGCAATTC. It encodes CSANGQGQGQF.

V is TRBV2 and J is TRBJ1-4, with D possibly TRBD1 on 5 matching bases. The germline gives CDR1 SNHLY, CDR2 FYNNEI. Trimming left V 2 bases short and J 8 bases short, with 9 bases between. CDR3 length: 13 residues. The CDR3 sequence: CASSEQGREKLFF. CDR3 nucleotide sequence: TGTGCCAGCAGTGAACAGGGCAGGGAAAAACTGTTTTTT. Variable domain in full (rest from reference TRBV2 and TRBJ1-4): EPEVTQTPSHQVTQMGQEVILRCVPISNHLYFYWYRQILGQKVEFLVSFYNNEISEKSEIFDDQFSVERPDGSNFTLKIRSTKLEDSAMYFCASSEQGREKLFFGSGTQLSVL.

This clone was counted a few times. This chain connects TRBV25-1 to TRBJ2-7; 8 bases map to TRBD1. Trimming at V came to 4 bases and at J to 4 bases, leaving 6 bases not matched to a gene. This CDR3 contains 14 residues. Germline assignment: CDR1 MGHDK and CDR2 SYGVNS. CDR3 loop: CASSGQGIIYEQYF. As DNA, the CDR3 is TGTGCCAGCAGTGGACAGGGGATAATATACGAGCAGTACTTC.